This TCR beta chain was identified in a study of T-cell reconstitution after alpha-beta-depleted transplantation in children. This clonotype has at least ten counts. CDR3 length: 15 residues. Trimming cost V 6 bases and J 5 bases; bases outside gene matches: 5. Library preparation (for TCRbeta) was performed with unique molecular identifiers. MiXCR, run by TCRdb on the PCR reads, gives a single entry per CDR3 protein. Here the sample spans a few hundred thousand distinct CDR3 sequences, roughly 9.5% being singletons. This specimen consisted of PBMCs from the stem cell graft donor, obtained from the stem cell graft. The V call is TRBV12-3 or TRBV12-4, the J call TRBJ1-6, with 9 bases that match TRBD1. The TCR originated in a human donor who donated a stem cell graft to a child with SCID. In DNA form, the CDR3 reads TGTGCCAGCAGACCGGGACAGGGCGATAATTCACCCCTCCACTTT. Encoded protein: CASRPGQGDNSPLHF.